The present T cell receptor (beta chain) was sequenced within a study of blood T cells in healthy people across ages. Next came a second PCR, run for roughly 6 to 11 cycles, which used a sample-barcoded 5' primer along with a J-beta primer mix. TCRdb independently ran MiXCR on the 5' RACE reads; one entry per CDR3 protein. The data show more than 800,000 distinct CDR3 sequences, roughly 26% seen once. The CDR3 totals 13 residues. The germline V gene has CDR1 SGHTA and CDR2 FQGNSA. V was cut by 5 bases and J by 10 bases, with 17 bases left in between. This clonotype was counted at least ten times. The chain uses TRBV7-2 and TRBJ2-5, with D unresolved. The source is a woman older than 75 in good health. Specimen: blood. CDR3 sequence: CASSPTDGNVQYF. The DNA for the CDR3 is TGTGCCAGCAGCCCCACCGACGGTAACGTCCAGTACTTC. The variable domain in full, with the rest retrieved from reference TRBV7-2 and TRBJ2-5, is GAGVSQSPSNKVTEKGKDVELRCDPISGHTALYWYRQSLGQGLEFLIYFQGNSAPDKSGLPSDRFSAERTGGSVSTLTIQRTQQEDSAVYLCASSPTDGNVQYFGPGTRLLVL.